Listed here is a single TCR beta chain. This entry is derived from a study of blood T cell repertoires in COVID-19. This CDR3 is built from 14 residues. Germline CDR1 and CDR2: SGHAT and FQNNGV. After removal of 2 bases from V and 5 bases from J, the junction contained 2 bases not matched to a gene. Recovery meant two consecutive negative NP/OP PCR tests, professional clearance, or resolved symptoms. Sequencing was performed with immunoSEQ multiplex PCR; in TCRdb, only in-frame clones are kept and a portion is missing. The sample records 300,000 to 400,000 clones, roughly nine tenths being singletons.

The V gene is TRBV11-2, the J gene TRBJ2-5, with 10 nucleotides matching TRBD2. The receptor was derived from a man aged 18-30 years who had recovered from COVID-19. The sequenced material came from PBMCs or T cells enriched from blood (not recorded which). The DNA of the CDR3 is TGTGCCAGCAGCTTACTAGCGGGAGTTGAGACCCAGTACTTC. Translation: CASSLLAGVETQYF. Looking up the rest from reference TRBV11-2 and TRBJ2-5 gives the full variable domain: EAGVAQSPRYKIIEKRQSVAFWCNPISGHATLYWYQQILGQGPKLLIQFQNNGVVDDSQLPKDRFSAERLKGVDSTLKIQPAKLEDSAVYLCASSLLAGVETQYFGPGTRLLVL.